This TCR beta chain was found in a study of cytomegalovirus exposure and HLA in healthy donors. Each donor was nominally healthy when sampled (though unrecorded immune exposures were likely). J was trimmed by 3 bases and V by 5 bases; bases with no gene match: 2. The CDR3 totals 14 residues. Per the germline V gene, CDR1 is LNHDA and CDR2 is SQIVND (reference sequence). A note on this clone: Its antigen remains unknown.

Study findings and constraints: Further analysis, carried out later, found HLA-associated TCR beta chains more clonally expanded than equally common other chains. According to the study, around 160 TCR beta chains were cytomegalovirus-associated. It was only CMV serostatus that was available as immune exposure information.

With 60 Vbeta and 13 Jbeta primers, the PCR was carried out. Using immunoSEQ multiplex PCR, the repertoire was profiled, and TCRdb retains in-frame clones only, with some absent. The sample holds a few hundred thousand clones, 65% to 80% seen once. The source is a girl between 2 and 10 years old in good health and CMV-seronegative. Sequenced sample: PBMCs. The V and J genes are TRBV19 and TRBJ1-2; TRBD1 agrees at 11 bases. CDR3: CASSPGQGDYGYTF. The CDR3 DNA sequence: TGTGCCAGTAGTCCGGGACAGGGGGACTATGGCTACACCTTC.